These 18 T cell receptor beta chains were sequenced from one sample in a study of T cells in tumors and immune-related adverse events. TCRdb keeps only in-frame clones here, not all; method: immunoSEQ multiplex PCR. The table lists roughly 23,000 clones, approximately 90% of them singletons, with around 1.3% in the top ten. The sample consisted of lymph node tissue, taken from a patient treated with anti-PD-1 therapy. The receptors shown here come from a female donor with metastatic renal cell carcinoma.

This chain links TRBV5-4 with TRBJ1-2; 7 nucleotides match TRBD1. V was clipped by 0 bases and J by 2 bases; unmatched bases: 4. From germline, CDR1 is SGHNT and CDR2 YYREEE (reference sequence). This CDR3 is built from 15 residues. The CDR3 sequence is CASSLDGTDNYGYTF. CDR3 DNA: TGTGCCAGCAGCTTGGATGGGACAGACAACTATGGCTACACCTTC.

This clone came up once. This sequence joins TRBV5-1 and TRBJ2-2, with 7 bases matching TRBD2. Germline loops: CDR1 SGHRS, CDR2 YFSETQ. Unmatched junction bases numbered 7, after V lost 0 bases and J lost 5 bases. This CDR3 has 16 amino acids. In nucleotides, the CDR3 is TGCGCCAGCAGCTTGGACCCAGCGGGGTTAACCGGGGAGCTGTTTTTT. Translated: CASSLDPAGLTGELFF.

This sequence joins TRBV29-1 and TRBJ2-2; 8 bases fit TRBD2. This CDR3 region has 15 residues. V was pared by 1 base and J by 5 bases, with 6 bases of the junction left unmatched. Germline lookup yields CDR1 SQVTM and CDR2 ANQGSEA. This CDR3 reads CSVEGLAGRTGELFF. CDR3 nucleotide sequence: TGCAGCGTTGAAGGGTTAGCGGGGAGGACCGGGGAGCTGTTTTTT.

The chain has TRBV4-2 and TRBJ2-3; 8 bases fit TRBD2. This CDR3 has 17 amino acids. The germline gives CDR1 LGHNA, CDR2 YNFKEQ. V dropped 0 bases and J dropped 0; count of bases not matched to a gene: 5. The CDR3 DNA sequence: TGTGCCAGCAGCCAAGAGAATAGCGGGGTTAGCACAGATACGCAGTATTTT. Translated: CASSQENSGVSTDTQYF.

J is TRBJ2-1 and V is TRBV19; 8 bases agree with TRBD2. Germline-derived CDR1 and CDR2 are LNHDA and SQIVND (reference sequence). The CDR3 has 16 amino acids. V shed 8 bases, J shed 7 bases, and the junction held 16 bases outside the gene matches. DNA of the CDR3: TGTGCCAGTTTGTCATCGGGCGGGGGGTTACCTAATGAGCAGTTCTTC. It encodes CASLSSGGGLPNEQFF. Looking up the rest from reference TRBV19 and TRBJ2-1 gives the full variable domain: DGGITQSPKYLFRKEGQNVTLSCEQNLNHDAMYWYRQDPGQGLRLIYYSQIVNDFQKGDIAEGYSVSREKKESFPLTVTSAQKNPTAFYLCASLSSGGGLPNEQFFGPGTRLTVL.

The chain employs TRBV6-1 and TRBJ2-7, with 7 bases identical to TRBD2. J was trimmed by 3 bases and V by 3 bases; bases with no gene match: 5. The CDR3 has 14 amino acids. Germline V gives CDR1 MNHNS, CDR2 SASEGT. In nucleotides, the CDR3 is TGTGCCAGCAGTGAGCGGCGGGAGTTCTACGAGCAGTACTTC. This translates into CASSERREFYEQYF.

The chain couples TRBV5-4 to TRBJ1-6; maybe TRBD1 (5 bases). V lost 1 base and J 9 bases, leaving 14 bases between the germline ends. This CDR3 is built from 15 residues. Per germline, CDR1 SGHNT and CDR2 YYREEE (reference sequence). Here the CDR3 reads CASSLLVGRASPLHF. CDR3 DNA sequence: TGTGCCAGCAGCTTGTTGGTGGGCAGGGCTTCACCCCTCCACTTT.

The chain links TRBV6-5 to TRBJ2-2; 7 bases are a match to TRBD2. The CDR3 is made up of 15 amino acids. CDR1 is MNHEY and CDR2 is SVGAGI in the germline V gene. Trimming took 5 bases from V and 6 from J; bases not matched to a gene: 9. The CDR3 DNA reads as TGTGCCAGCAGTCCCTTTGGCGGGAGTTCCGGGGAGCTGTTTTTT. Translation: CASSPFGGSSGELFF.

This clone appeared a single time. The rearrangement uses TRBV7-8 and TRBJ2-2, with 15 bases that match TRBD2. This CDR3 comprises 18 residues. V was pared by 4 bases and J by 7 bases, with 10 bases of the junction left unmatched. The germline gives CDR1 SGHVS, CDR2 FQNEAQ. The CDR3 here is CASSSTLGLAGGGGELFF. The CDR3 DNA reads as TGTGCCAGCAGCTCCACTCTGGGACTAGCGGGGGGCGGCGGGGAGCTGTTTTTT. Together with reference TRBV7-8 and TRBJ2-2, the CDR3 gives the full variable domain: GAGVSQSPRYKVAKRGQDVALRCDPISGHVSLFWYQQALGQGPEFLTYFQNEAQLDKSGLPSDRFFAERPEGSVSTLKIQRTQQEDSAVYLCASSSTLGLAGGGGELFFGEGSRLTVL.

The rearrangement uses TRBV19 and TRBJ1-1; maybe TRBD1 (6 bases). Trimming pared 6 bases from V and 1 base from J, leaving 9 bases between. The CDR3 contains 13 residues. Germline V lookup: CDR1 LNHDA, CDR2 SQIVND (reference sequence). Here the CDR3 DNA reads TGTGCCAGTAGCATACAGGGGAACACTGAAGCTTTCTTT. It is translated as CASSIQGNTEAFF.

The V call is TRBV19, the J call TRBJ2-2, with D hard to call. The germline V gene encodes CDR1 LNHDA and CDR2 SQIVND (reference sequence). Trimming cost V 3 bases and J 0 bases, with 8 bases left between them. The CDR3 spans 15 residues. The CDR3 DNA sequence: TGTGCCAGTAGTATGTCAGGAGCGAACACCGGGGAGCTGTTTTTT. This gives the protein CASSMSGANTGELFF.

The rearrangement uses TRBV7-2 and TRBJ2-2; TRBD2 aligns across 10 bases. V lost 6 bases and J lost 4; bases outside the gene matches: 8. Germline lookup yields CDR1 SGHTA and CDR2 FQGNSA. The CDR3 consists of 16 residues. In DNA, the CDR3 is TGTGCCAGCAGGCCGCCGGGACTAGCGACCACCGGGGAGCTGTTTTTT. It encodes CASRPPGLATTGELFF. Drawing the rest from reference TRBV7-2 and TRBJ2-2, the complete variable domain is GAGVSQSPSNKVTEKGKDVELRCDPISGHTALYWYRQSLGQGLEFLIYFQGNSAPDKSGLPSDRFSAERTGGSVSTLTIQRTQQEDSAVYLCASRPPGLATTGELFFGEGSRLTVL.

The CDR3 DNA reads TGCGCCAGCAGCCACCCAACAAACGCGATTGATGAGCAGTTCTTC. Amino acid sequence: CASSHPTNAIDEQFF. V gene TRBV4-1 combines with J gene TRBJ2-1; D is ambiguous. Germline CDR1 is MGHRA and CDR2 is YSYEKL. The V and J ends lost 3 bases and 8 bases respectively, with 17 bases between them. The length of the CDR3 is 15 residues.

This chain uses TRBV28 with TRBJ2-1; D might be TRBD2 (7 bases). The CDR3 has 13 residues. V shed 2 bases and J shed 16 bases, with 18 bases lying between them. Germline lookup yields CDR1 MDHEN and CDR2 SYDVKM. Here the CDR3 reads CASSLRGEGRFFF. In DNA form, the CDR3 reads TGTGCCAGCAGTTTAAGGGGGGAGGGCCGGTTCTTCTTC.

The V and J genes are TRBV6-5 and TRBJ2-1; 10 bases fit TRBD2. V gave up 11 bases and J gave up 9 bases; unmatched junction bases: 16. The CDR3 runs 15 residues. Per germline, CDR1 MNHEY and CDR2 SVGAGI. The CDR3 sequence: CAATMWLAGVPEQFF. For the CDR3, the DNA is TGTGCCGCTACCATGTGGCTAGCGGGAGTCCCTGAGCAGTTCTTC.

V and J are TRBV9 and TRBJ2-7; 11 bases align to TRBD2. V dropped 3 bases and J dropped 3; count of bases not matched to a gene: 5. From germline, CDR1 is SGDLS and CDR2 YYNGEE. This CDR3 is 15 amino acids long. Here the CDR3 reads CASSAGLAGRYEQYF. CDR3 in DNA: TGTGCCAGCAGCGCCGGACTAGCGGGCCGCTACGAGCAGTACTTC. Complete variable domain (other parts from reference TRBV9 and TRBJ2-7): DSGVTQTPKHLITATGQRVTLRCSPRSGDLSVYWYQQSLDQGLQFLIQYYNGEERAKGNILERFSAQQFPDLHSELNLSSLELGDSALYFCASSAGLAGRYEQYFGPGTRLTVT.

The V and J genes are TRBV28 and TRBJ1-4, with 10 bases fitting TRBD1. The CDR3 length is 15 residues. After removal of 4 bases from V and 8 bases from J, the junction contained 7 bases not matched to a gene. CDR1 is MDHEN, CDR2 SYDVKM, per germline. The CDR3 region has the DNA TGTGCCAGCAGTTCGACAGGGGGCATTTGGGAAAAACTGTTTTTT. This encodes CASSSTGGIWEKLFF.

The chain combines TRBV2 with TRBJ1-4, with 7 positions matching TRBD1. CDR3 length: 15 residues. J lost 3 bases, V lost 6 bases, and 7 bases had no gene match. Per the germline V gene, CDR1 is SNHLY and CDR2 is FYNNEI. CDR3 region: CASSERQGANEKLFF. In nucleotides, the CDR3 is TGTGCCAGCAGCGAGCGACAGGGCGCTAATGAAAAACTGTTTTTT.